The sequence of this T cell receptor beta chain was determined in a study of cytomegalovirus exposure and HLA in healthy donors. Findings and caveats of the study: Previous analysis showed most TCR beta V segments were productive about 87% or about 30% of the time. For most subjects, TCR beta sequences were reported to predict HLA-A and HLA-B alleles with accuracy.

Both 60 Vbeta primers and 13 Jbeta primers went into the PCR. TCRdb keeps only in-frame clones here, not all; method: immunoSEQ multiplex PCR. The sample includes approximately 150,000 clones, less than 90% of them seen just once. Germline assignment: CDR1 MNHEY and CDR2 SMNVEV (reference sequence). V was clipped by 6 bases and J by 8 bases, with 7 bases between them. The CDR3 runs 11 residues. To note about this clone: What it binds is not known.

There were likely unrecorded immune exposures, though donors were nominally healthy when sampled. The specimen was PBMCs. This chain uses TRBV27 with TRBJ1-4, with a weak D call TRBD1 (6 bases). The TCR comes from a man in his fifties or sixties in good health and CMV-seropositive. This CDR3 reads CASSQGEKLFF. The CDR3 DNA reads as TGTGCCAGCAGCCAGGGGGAAAAACTGTTTTTT.